This T cell receptor beta chain was recovered during a study of memory CD4+ T cells and cytomegalovirus serostatus. Turning to the study itself: Healthy Belgian adult donors included several CMV-positive and 24 CMV-negative people.

Study findings and constraints: Suggested: most of the CMV-linked TCR signature lies in CD4+ memory cells.

This clone was counted only a few times. The antigen is unknown. Sequenced by immunoSEQ multiplex PCR; TCRdb stores in-frame clones only, minus some. This table has tens of thousands of clones, 76% appearing once. The sort gate was single viable CD3+CD4+CD8-CD45RO+ cells for memory CD4+ T cells. CMV serostatus came from serum IgG against pp150, pp28, p38, p52. Total CD4+ T cells were enriched by CD4 positive selection. The TCR sequence derives from an adult in good health and CMV-seropositive. The sequencing sample was made of memory CD4+ T cells from blood.

CDR3 loop: CASSETALNYEQYF. The DNA for the CDR3 is TGTGCCAGCAGTGAGACAGCTTTAAACTACGAGCAGTACTTC. V and J are TRBV6-1 and TRBJ2-7; perhaps TRBD1 as D (5 bases). The germline CDR1 and CDR2 sequences are MNHNS and SASEGT. The CDR3 is 14 amino acids. Trimming cost V 3 bases and J 3 bases, with 12 bases left between them.